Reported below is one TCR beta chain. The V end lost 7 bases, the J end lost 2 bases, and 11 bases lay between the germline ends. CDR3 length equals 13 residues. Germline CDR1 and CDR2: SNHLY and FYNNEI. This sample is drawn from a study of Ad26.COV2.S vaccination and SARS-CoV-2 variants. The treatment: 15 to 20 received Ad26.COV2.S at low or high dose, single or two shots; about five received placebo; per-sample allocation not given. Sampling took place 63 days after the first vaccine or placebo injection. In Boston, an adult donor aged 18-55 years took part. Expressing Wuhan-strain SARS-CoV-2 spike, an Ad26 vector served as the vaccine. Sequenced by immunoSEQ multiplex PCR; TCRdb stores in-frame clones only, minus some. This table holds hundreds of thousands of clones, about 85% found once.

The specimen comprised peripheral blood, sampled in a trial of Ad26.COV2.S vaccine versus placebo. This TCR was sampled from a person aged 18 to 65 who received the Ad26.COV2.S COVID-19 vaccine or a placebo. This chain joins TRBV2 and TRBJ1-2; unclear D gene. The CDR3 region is CASTLTRNYGYTF. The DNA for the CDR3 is TGTGCCAGCACTCTGACCCGAAACTATGGCTACACCTTC.